This T cell receptor (beta chain) appears in the sequencing data of a study of CD8 T cells in Susac syndrome. Reverse transcription of about 0.5 to 1 ug RNA used random hexamers. Amplification of TCR beta CDR3 by immunoSEQ multiplex PCR spanned 54 Vbeta and 13 Jbeta. A single record per CDR3 protein comes from TCRdb applying MiXCR to the immunoSEQ multiplex PCR reads. The sample holds 100,000 to 150,000 distinct CDR3 sequences, under 96% seen once. CDR3 length equals 16 residues. After removal of 4 bases from V and 3 bases from J, the junction contained 12 bases not matched to a gene. Per the germline V gene, CDR1 is SGHRS and CDR2 is YFSETQ.

The rearrangement uses TRBV5-1 and TRBJ2-7; 8 bases line up with TRBD2. This sequence was found in a human donor with Susac syndrome. Sequencing was performed on CD4+ T cells from PBMCs. This CDR3 reads CASSPGGVGTSYEQYF. The CDR3 DNA is TGCGCCAGCAGCCCGGGAGGTGTTGGGACTAGCTACGAGCAGTACTTC.